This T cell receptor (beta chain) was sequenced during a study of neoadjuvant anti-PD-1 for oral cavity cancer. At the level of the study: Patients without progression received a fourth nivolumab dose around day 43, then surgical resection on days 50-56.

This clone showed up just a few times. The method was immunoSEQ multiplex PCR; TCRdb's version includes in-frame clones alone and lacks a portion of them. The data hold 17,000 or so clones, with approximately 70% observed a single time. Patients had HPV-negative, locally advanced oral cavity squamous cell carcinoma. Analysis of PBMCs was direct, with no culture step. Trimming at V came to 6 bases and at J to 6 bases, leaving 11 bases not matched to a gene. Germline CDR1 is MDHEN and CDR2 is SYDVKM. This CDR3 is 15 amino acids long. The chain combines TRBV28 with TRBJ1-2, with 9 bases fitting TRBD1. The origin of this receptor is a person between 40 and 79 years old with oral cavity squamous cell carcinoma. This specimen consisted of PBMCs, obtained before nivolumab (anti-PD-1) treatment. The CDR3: CASSLIPTGGNGYTF. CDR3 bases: TGTGCCAGCAGCCTTATACCGACAGGGGGAAATGGCTACACCTTC.